Below are 16 T cell receptor beta chains sequenced from a single sample in a study of immune evolution from preneoplasia to lung adenocarcinoma (dated by TCRdb to the early 2020s). Libraries were constructed by the immunoSEQ multiplex PCR assay. Sourced from immuneACCESS, this table was stored by TCRdb with only in-frame sequences that have V and J called. A share of the clones is absent; for the studies checked, an unresolved V gene accounts for under half, and the remainder has no known explanation. The sample includes about 4,600 clones, with 65% to 75% observed a single time. Clones ranked in the top ten supply approximately 8.1% of the sample. Sequenced sample: FFPE adjacent normal lung tissue. These receptors came from a person aged 55 to 79 with lung adenocarcinoma.

The chain recombines TRBV28 with TRBJ2-3; D uncertain. Per germline, CDR1 MDHEN and CDR2 SYDVKM. V lost 4 bases to trimming and J lost 1 base, with 12 bases between them. The CDR3 sequence is 15 residues long. Written as DNA, the CDR3 is TGTGCCAGCAGTTCCCCATTGTCCGGCACAGATACGCAGTATTTT. This sequence encodes CASSSPLSGTDTQYF.

This clone has a handful of counts. CDR3 sequence (DNA): TGTGCCACCAGCGACAGGGACGAGCAGTACTTC. Protein product: CATSDRDEQYF. V and J are TRBV15 and TRBJ2-7; 7 bases line up with TRBD1. V lost 5 bases and J lost 5; bases outside the gene matches: 0. There are 11 residues in the CDR3. Germline lookup yields CDR1 LNHNV and CDR2 YYDKDF (reference sequence).

The genes are TRBV6-6 and TRBJ1-1, with D possibly matching TRBD1 (5 bases). In germline, CDR1 is MNHNY, CDR2 SVGAGI (reference sequence). The CDR3 consists of 15 residues. Trimming pared 4 bases from V and 1 base from J, leaving 13 bases between. CDR3 nucleotide sequence: TGTGCCAGCAGTTTCTCTGGGACCCCGAACACTGAAGCTTTCTTT. This sequence encodes CASSFSGTPNTEAFF.

Only one count was recorded for this clone. The chain links TRBV21-1 to TRBJ2-1; TRBD2 is the table's D call and was not checked against the DNA. TRBV21-1 is noted as a pseudogene. The CDR3 is made up of 18 amino acids. This chain's CDR3 is CASRSLTSGRAVGNEQFF. The CDR3 nucleotides read TGTGCCAGCAGGTCTTTGACTAGCGGGAGGGCCGTTGGGAATGAGCAGTTCTTC.

The CDR3 reads CASSSYREKNTEAFF. The CDR3 DNA reads as TGTGCCAGCAGCTCTTACAGGGAAAAGAACACTGAAGCTTTCTTT. The chain employs TRBV13 and TRBJ1-1, with a weak D call TRBD1 (6 bases). V shed 4 bases and J shed 1 base, with 13 bases lying between them. Germline lookup yields CDR1 PRHDT and CDR2 FYEKMQ (reference sequence). The CDR3 extends over 15 amino acids.

This clone was observed a few times. CDR3 sequence (DNA): TGTGCCACCAGCAGAGATCGGCGGACCCCAGATACGCAGTATTTT. This sequence encodes CATSRDRRTPDTQYF. This chain links TRBV15 with TRBJ2-3; no reliable D call. The V and J ends lost 0 bases and 4 bases respectively, with 11 bases between them. The CDR3 consists of 15 residues. CDR1 LNHNV and CDR2 YYDKDF come from the germline V gene (reference sequence).

This clone was seen just once. J is TRBJ2-1 and V is TRBV7-2, with TRBD2 identical over 11 bases. V was clipped by 6 bases and J by 4 bases; unmatched bases: 11. Germline CDR1 and CDR2: SGHTA and FQGNSA. This CDR3 has 17 amino acids. This CDR3 is CASRPIAGGFPYNEQFF. CDR3 sequence (DNA): TGTGCCAGCAGACCAATAGCGGGAGGGTTCCCGTACAATGAGCAGTTCTTC.

This chain joins TRBV6-1 and TRBJ2-3, with TRBD1 matching 9 bases. The CDR3 covers 15 residues. Germline CDR1 is MNHNS and CDR2 is SASEGT. V lost 7 bases to trimming and J lost 3 bases; unmatched junction nucleotides: 8. The CDR3 reads CASNVGQGRTDTQYF. The CDR3 nucleotides read TGTGCCAGCAACGTCGGACAGGGGAGGACAGATACGCAGTATTTT.

Here the CDR3 reads CASSIVGLGDNTEAFF. CDR3 nucleotides: TGTGCCAGCAGCATTGTAGGTTTGGGGGATAACACTGAAGCTTTCTTT. This chain joins TRBV7-2 and TRBJ1-1; D might be TRBD1 (5 bases). Germline V gene data show CDR1 as SGHTA and CDR2 as FQGNSA. This CDR3 spans 16 amino acids. The V gene lost 5 bases and the J gene lost 2 bases, with 18 bases spanning the gap.

This clone has only one observation. CDR3 DNA sequence: TGTGCCTGGAGTGGTGTGAACCTGAACACTGAAGCTTTCTTT. Protein: CAWSGVNLNTEAFF. The V gene is TRBV30, the J gene TRBJ1-1; D remains ambiguous. Germline V lookup: CDR1 GTSNPN, CDR2 SVGIG (reference sequence). The CDR3 consists of 14 residues. The V end was cut by 1 base, the J end by 0 bases, with 9 bases between.

This chain connects TRBV11-3 to TRBJ1-1, with 7 bases identical to TRBD1. CDR1 and CDR2 from the germline V gene are SGHNT and YENEEA. The CDR3 is 15 amino acids. J was trimmed by 1 base and V by 4 bases; bases with no gene match: 6. This CDR3 reads CASSSFTGANTEAFF. The CDR3 nucleotides are TGTGCCAGCAGCTCCTTTACAGGGGCGAACACTGAAGCTTTCTTT.

This chain links TRBV11-2 with TRBJ2-4; 11 nucleotides match TRBD2. Germline CDR1 and CDR2: SGHAT and FQNNGV. V dropped 0 bases and J dropped 0; count of bases not matched to a gene: 7. CDR3 size: 19 residues. CDR3 coding DNA: TGTGCCAGCAGCTTAGAACTAGCGGGAGATTCGGTAGCCAAAAACATTCAGTACTTC. Protein sequence: CASSLELAGDSVAKNIQYF.

This rearrangement joins TRBV28 to TRBJ1-2, with D tentatively TRBD1 (5 bases). The V and J ends lost 6 bases and 4 bases respectively, with 15 bases between them. CDR1 is MDHEN, CDR2 SYDVKM, per germline. The CDR3 has 14 amino acids. CDR3 region: CASRISGTTYGYTF. The CDR3 DNA reads as TGTGCCAGCAGGATATCCGGGACCACCTATGGCTACACCTTC.

The chain combines TRBV4-1 with TRBJ2-1; D is unclear. Germline CDR1 MGHRA, CDR2 YSYEKL. V lost 0 bases and J 15 bases, leaving 15 bases between the germline ends. This CDR3 comprises 13 residues. CDR3 bases: TGCGCCAGCAGCCAAGATTTACCGAACCCTGCGTTCTTC. Protein product: CASSQDLPNPAFF.

The chain recombines TRBV16 with TRBJ2-5; TRBD2 agrees at 11 bases. After removal of 4 bases from V and 2 bases from J, the junction contained 6 bases not matched to a gene. The germline V gene has CDR1 KGHSY and CDR2 FQNENV. CDR3 length: 16 residues. The CDR3 nucleotides are TGTGCCAGCAGCCGCGGGGGACTAGCGGAACAAGAGACCCAGTACTTC. Amino acids: CASSRGGLAEQETQYF.

For this clone: The junction does not match germline at one end; this may be a read error. J is TRBJ2-1 and V is TRBV7-7; TRBD2 matches 11 bases. The CDR3 totals 14 residues. CDR1 and CDR2 from the germline V gene are SSHAT and FNYEAQ (reference sequence). The CDR3 sequence is CASSPGTSGNEQFF. CDR3 DNA sequence: TGTGCTAGCAGCCCCGGGACTAGCGGCAATGAGCAGTTCTTC.